These T cell receptor beta chains were read from a single sample in a study of CD8 T cells in Susac syndrome. MiXCR, run by TCRdb on the immunoSEQ multiplex PCR reads, gives a single entry per CDR3 protein. The profile shows 180,000 or so distinct CDR3 sequences, approximately 94% of them singletons. The specimen sequenced was CD4+ T cells from PBMCs. Receptors originate from a human donor in good health. The CDR3 runs from the conserved cysteine through the conserved F or W. The order of the fields is clone size, CDR3 length, J gene, D gene, V gene, CDR3 protein, CDR3 DNA. The D gene is left open where the match is weak. Size is stated for part of the rows, as once, few or many counts, or as a class when the clone is expanded.

>NA|15|TRBJ2-3|NA|TRBV5-1
CASSFQGTTGDTQYF
TGCGCCAGCAGCTTTCAGGGAACCACCGGTGATACGCAGTATTTT
>NA|20|TRBJ1-2|TRBD1|TRBV27
CASSKGQGRLALPSDYGYTF
TGTGCCAGCAGTAAAGGACAGGGGAGGTTGGCCCTACCTAGCGACTATGGCTACACCTTC
>NA|13|TRBJ1-1|NA|TRBV30
CAWSVGGHTEAFF
TGTGCCTGGAGTGTCGGAGGGCACACTGAAGCTTTCTTT
>NA|16|TRBJ2-3|TRBD1|TRBV15
CATSTLGTAVGDTQYF
TGTGCCACCAGCACGCTGGGGACAGCCGTTGGGGATACGCAGTATTTT
>NA|13|TRBJ2-1|NA|TRBV2
CASKEVPYNEQFF
TGTGCCAGCAAGGAAGTCCCATACAATGAGCAGTTCTTC
>NA|12|TRBJ1-2|NA|TRBV6-6
CASRGVFYGYTF
TGTGCCAGCAGGGGTGTGTTCTATGGCTACACCTTC
>NA|18|TRBJ2-3|NA|TRBV15
CATSRDPGHALRGDTQYF
TGTGCCACCAGCAGAGATCCTGGGCACGCTTTGAGGGGAGATACGCAGTATTTT
>NA|16|TRBJ2-1|NA|TRBV30
CAWSVGWATSYNEQFF
TGTGCCTGGAGTGTAGGGTGGGCGACCTCCTACAATGAGCAGTTCTTC
>NA|14|TRBJ2-3|TRBD1|TRBV7-9
CASTVGQGLDTQYF
TGTGCCAGCACCGTAGGACAGGGACTCGATACGCAGTATTTT
>NA|19|TRBJ2-1|TRBD2|TRBV5-4
CASSPWTSGRGSSYNEQFF
TGTGCCAGCAGCCCATGGACTAGCGGGAGAGGGAGCTCCTACAATGAGCAGTTCTTC
>NA|15|TRBJ2-1|TRBD2|TRBV20-1
CSASGGRSSYNEQFF
TGCAGTGCTTCGGGCGGGAGGAGCTCCTACAATGAGCAGTTCTTC
>once|14|TRBJ1-2|NA|TRBV9
CASSPRWGFYGYTF
TGTGCCAGCAGCCCGAGATGGGGTTTCTATGGCTACACCTTC
>NA|14|TRBJ2-1|TRBD2|TRBV30
CAWAGTSKYNEQFF
TGTGCCTGGGCTGGGACTAGTAAGTACAATGAGCAGTTCTTC
>NA|16|TRBJ2-7|TRBD1|TRBV14
CASSHPRDRVVSEQYF
TGTGCCAGCAGCCACCCACGGGACAGGGTCGTCTCCGAGCAGTACTTC
>NA|14|TRBJ2-3|TRBD2|TRBV2
CATLGLAVTDTQYF
TGTGCCACCCTGGGACTAGCGGTCACAGATACGCAGTATTTT
>NA|13|TRBJ1-2|NA|TRBV29-1
CSVRAASNYGYTF
TGCAGCGTAAGGGCGGCTTCTAACTATGGCTACACCTTC
>NA|17|TRBJ2-7|NA|TRBV20-1
CSAREPLMGGEPYEQYF
TGCAGTGCTAGAGAGCCGCTGATGGGGGGCGAGCCCTACGAGCAGTACTTC
>NA|13|TRBJ2-3|NA|TRBV29-1
CSVAHREADTQYF
TGCAGCGTTGCTCACAGGGAGGCGGATACGCAGTATTTT
>NA|15|TRBJ1-2|NA|TRBV9
CASNPGAGSVGGYTF
TGTGCCAGCAATCCGGGTGCAGGGAGTGTTGGCGGCTACACCTTC
>NA|14|TRBJ2-1|TRBD2|TRBV11-2
CASSRTSGRNEQFF
TGTGCCAGCAGCCGGACTAGCGGGAGGAATGAGCAGTTCTTC
>NA|13|TRBJ1-5|NA|TRBV6-2/TRBV6-3
CASHDRIDQPQHF
TGTGCCAGCCACGACAGGATAGATCAGCCCCAGCATTTT
>NA|11|TRBJ1-1|NA|TRBV29-1
CSVDRGGEAFF
TGCAGCGTTGATAGGGGAGGTGAAGCTTTCTTT
>NA|11|TRBJ2-1|NA|TRBV20-1
CSARDQHEQFF
TGCAGTGCTAGAGATCAGCATGAGCAGTTCTTC
>NA|15|TRBJ2-1|NA|TRBV30
CAWTVGAHPSNEQFF
TGTGCCTGGACTGTGGGCGCTCATCCAAGCAATGAGCAGTTCTTC
>NA|14|TRBJ2-5|TRBD2|TRBV7-2
CASSFTGTMETQYF
TGTGCCAGCAGCTTTACCGGGACTATGGAGACCCAGTACTTC
>NA|13|TRBJ2-3|TRBD2|TRBV29-1
CSVLSGYTDTQYF
TGCAGCGTCCTTAGCGGGTACACAGATACGCAGTATTTT
>NA|14|TRBJ1-5|TRBD1|TRBV3-1
CASRQGSGNQPQHF
TGTGCCAGCAGACAGGGGAGCGGCAATCAGCCCCAGCATTTT
>NA|16|TRBJ2-7|NA|TRBV11-2
CASSLEYARDSYEQYF
TGTGCCAGCAGCTTAGAATACGCACGGGACTCCTACGAGCAGTACTTC
>once|12|TRBJ1-2|NA|TRBV28
CASQQSNYGYTF
TGTGCCAGTCAACAGTCTAACTATGGCTACACCTTC
>NA|14|TRBJ2-1|TRBD2|TRBV9
CASSGGRKNNEQFF
TGTGCCAGCAGCGGCGGGAGGAAGAACAATGAGCAGTTCTTC